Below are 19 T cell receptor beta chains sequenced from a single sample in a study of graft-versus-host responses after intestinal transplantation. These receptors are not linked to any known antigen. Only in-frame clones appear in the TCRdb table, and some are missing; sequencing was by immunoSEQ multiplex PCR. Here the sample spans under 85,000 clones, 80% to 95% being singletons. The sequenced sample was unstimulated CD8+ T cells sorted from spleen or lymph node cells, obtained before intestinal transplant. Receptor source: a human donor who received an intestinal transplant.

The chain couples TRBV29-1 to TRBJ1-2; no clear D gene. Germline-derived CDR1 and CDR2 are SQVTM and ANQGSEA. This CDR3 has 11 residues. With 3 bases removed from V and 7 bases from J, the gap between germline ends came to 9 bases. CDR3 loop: CSVDSIGGYTF. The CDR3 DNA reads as TGCAGCGTTGACAGTATTGGTGGCTACACCTTC.

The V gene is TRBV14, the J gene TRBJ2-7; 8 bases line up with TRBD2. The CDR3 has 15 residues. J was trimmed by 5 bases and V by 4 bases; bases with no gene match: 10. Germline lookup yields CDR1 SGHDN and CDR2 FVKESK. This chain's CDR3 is CASSRPGTSIDEQYF. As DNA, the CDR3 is TGTGCCAGCAGCCGTCCCGGGACTAGTATCGACGAGCAGTACTTC.

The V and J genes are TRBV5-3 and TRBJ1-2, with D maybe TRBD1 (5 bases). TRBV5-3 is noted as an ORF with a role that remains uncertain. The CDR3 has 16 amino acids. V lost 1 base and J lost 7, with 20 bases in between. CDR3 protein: CARSLCSDQGLFGYTF. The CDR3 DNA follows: TGTGCCAGAAGCTTGTGTTCTGACCAGGGCCTTTTTGGCTACACCTTC.

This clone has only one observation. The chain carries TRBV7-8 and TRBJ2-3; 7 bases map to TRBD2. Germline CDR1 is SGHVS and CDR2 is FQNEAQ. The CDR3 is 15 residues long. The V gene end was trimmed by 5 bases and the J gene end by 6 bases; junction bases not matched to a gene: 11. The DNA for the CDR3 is TGTGCCAGCAGCCTCGGGAGCGGGGAGCTGGATACGCAGTATTTT. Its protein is CASSLGSGELDTQYF. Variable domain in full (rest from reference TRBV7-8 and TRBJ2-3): GAGVSQSPRYKVAKRGQDVALRCDPISGHVSLFWYQQALGQGPEFLTYFQNEAQLDKSGLPSDRFFAERPEGSVSTLKIQRTQQEDSAVYLCASSLGSGELDTQYFGPGTRLTVL.

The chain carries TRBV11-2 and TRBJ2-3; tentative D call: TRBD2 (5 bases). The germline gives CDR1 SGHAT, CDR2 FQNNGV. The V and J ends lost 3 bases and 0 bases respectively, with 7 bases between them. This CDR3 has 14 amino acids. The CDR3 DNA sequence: TGTGCCAGCAGCTTGCGCGGGAGCACAGATACGCAGTATTTT. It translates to CASSLRGSTDTQYF.

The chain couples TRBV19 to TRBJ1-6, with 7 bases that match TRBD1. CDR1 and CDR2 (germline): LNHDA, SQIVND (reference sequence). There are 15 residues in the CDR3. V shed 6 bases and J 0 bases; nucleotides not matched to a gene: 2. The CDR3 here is CASRGDSSYNSPLHF. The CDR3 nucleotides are TGTGCCAGTAGGGGGGACAGCTCCTATAATTCACCCCTCCACTTT.

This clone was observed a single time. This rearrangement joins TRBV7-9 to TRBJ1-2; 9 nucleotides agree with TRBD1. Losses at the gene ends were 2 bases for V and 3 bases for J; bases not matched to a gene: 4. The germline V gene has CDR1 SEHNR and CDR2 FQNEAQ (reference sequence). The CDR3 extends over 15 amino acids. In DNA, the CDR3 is TGTGCCAGCAGCTTATCGGGACAGGGTCACTATGGCTACACCTTC. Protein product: CASSLSGQGHYGYTF.

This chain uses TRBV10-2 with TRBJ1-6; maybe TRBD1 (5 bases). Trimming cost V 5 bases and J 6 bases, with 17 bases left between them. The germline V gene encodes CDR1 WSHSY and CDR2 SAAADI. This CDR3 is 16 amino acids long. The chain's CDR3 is CASSLWGRPTNSPLHF. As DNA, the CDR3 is TGCGCCAGCAGTCTCTGGGGCAGGCCAACTAATTCACCCCTCCACTTT.

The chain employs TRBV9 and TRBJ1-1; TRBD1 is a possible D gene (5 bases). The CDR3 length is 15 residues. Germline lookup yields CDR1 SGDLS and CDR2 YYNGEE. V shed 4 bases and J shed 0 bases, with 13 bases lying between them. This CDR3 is CASSRDGTVNTEAFF. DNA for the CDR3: TGTGCCAGCAGCAGGGACGGGACTGTGAACACTGAAGCTTTCTTT.

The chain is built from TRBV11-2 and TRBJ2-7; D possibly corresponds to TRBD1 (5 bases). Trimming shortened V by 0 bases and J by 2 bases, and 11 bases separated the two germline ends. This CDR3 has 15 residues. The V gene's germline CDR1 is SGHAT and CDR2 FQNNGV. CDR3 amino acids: CASSLDGAAPYEQYF. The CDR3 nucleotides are TGTGCCAGCAGCTTAGATGGGGCGGCTCCCTACGAGCAGTACTTC.

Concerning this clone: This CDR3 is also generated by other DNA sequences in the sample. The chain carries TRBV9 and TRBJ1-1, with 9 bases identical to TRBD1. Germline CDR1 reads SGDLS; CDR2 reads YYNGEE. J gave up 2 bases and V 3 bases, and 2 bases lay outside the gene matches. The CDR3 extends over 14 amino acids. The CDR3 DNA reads TGTGCCAGCAGCGCCACAGGGGGCAACACTGAAGCTTTCTTT. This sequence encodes CASSATGGNTEAFF.

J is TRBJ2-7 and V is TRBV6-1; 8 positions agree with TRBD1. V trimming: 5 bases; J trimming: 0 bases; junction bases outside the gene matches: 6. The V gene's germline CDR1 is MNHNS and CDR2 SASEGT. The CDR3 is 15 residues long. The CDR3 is CASSLRDRSSYEQYF. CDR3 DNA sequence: TGTGCCAGCAGTCTCCGGGACAGGAGCTCCTACGAGCAGTACTTC.

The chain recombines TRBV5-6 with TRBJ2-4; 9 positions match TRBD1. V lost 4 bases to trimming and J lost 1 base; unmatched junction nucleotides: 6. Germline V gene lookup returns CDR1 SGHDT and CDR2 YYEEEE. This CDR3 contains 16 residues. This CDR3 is CASSPTGGVAKNIQYF. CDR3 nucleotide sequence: TGTGCCAGCAGCCCGACAGGGGGGGTGGCCAAAAACATTCAGTACTTC.

The CDR3 bases are TGTGCCAGCAGCTTTTCGTTCAATGAGCAGTTCTTC. Translating it yields CASSFSFNEQFF. This chain joins TRBV5-8 and TRBJ2-1; D gene unclear. This CDR3 has 12 amino acids. The germline gives CDR1 SGHTS, CDR2 YDEGEE. Trimming left V 2 bases short and J 6 bases short, with 6 bases between.

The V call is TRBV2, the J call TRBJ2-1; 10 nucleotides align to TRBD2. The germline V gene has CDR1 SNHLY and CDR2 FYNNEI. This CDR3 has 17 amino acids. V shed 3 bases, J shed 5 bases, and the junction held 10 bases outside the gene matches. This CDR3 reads CASSDMTSGGAHNEQFF. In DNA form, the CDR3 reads TGTGCCAGCAGTGATATGACAAGCGGGGGGGCACACAATGAGCAGTTCTTC.

Here the CDR3 DNA reads TGTGCCAGCAGCGTAAGGGGGACAGGGGCCCAGGAGACCCAGTACTTC. It yields the protein CASSVRGTGAQETQYF. This rearrangement joins TRBV13 to TRBJ2-5, with TRBD1 matching 10 bases. This CDR3 contains 16 residues. Trimming took 5 bases from V and 5 from J; bases not matched to a gene: 11. The germline V gene encodes CDR1 PRHDT and CDR2 FYEKMQ (reference sequence).

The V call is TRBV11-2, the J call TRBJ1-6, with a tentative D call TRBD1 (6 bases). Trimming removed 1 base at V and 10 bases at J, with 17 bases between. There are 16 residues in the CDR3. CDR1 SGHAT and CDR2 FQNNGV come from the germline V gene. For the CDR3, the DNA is TGTGCCAGCAGCTTAGCAGTGACAGGTTTGGGATCACCCCTCCACTTT. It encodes CASSLAVTGLGSPLHF.

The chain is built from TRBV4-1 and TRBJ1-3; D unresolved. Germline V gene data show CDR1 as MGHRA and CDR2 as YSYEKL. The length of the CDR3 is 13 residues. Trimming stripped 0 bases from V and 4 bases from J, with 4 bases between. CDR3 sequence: CASSQDGGNTIYF. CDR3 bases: TGCGCCAGCAGCCAAGATGGCGGAAACACCATATATTTT.

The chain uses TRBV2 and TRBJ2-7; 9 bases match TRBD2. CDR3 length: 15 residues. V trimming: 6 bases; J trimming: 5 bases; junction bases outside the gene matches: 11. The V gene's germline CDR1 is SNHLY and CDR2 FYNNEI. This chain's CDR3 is CASRVLAGPQHEQYF. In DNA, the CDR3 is TGTGCCAGCAGGGTCCTAGCGGGGCCTCAACACGAGCAGTACTTC.